A selection of T cell receptor beta chains follows, all from one sample in a study of cytotoxic CD8 clonotypes in ibrutinib-treated CLL. Sequencing used immunoSEQ multiplex PCR; TCRdb keeps in-frame clones, though not all of them. The sample records over 100,000 clones, 70% to 90% being singletons. The sequenced sample was PBMCs, obtained after 24 months of ibrutinib treatment. These receptors were obtained from a human donor with chronic lymphocytic leukemia. The CDR3 runs from the conserved cysteine through the conserved F or W. Each record gives: V gene, J gene, clone size, D gene, CDR3 DNA, CDR3 protein. The D gene is left open where the match is weak. Size is stated for part of the rows, as once, few or many counts, or as a class when the clone is expanded.

TRBV5-1	TRBJ2-3	-	-	TGCGCCAGCAGCTTGGGACCAGGCACTAGCACAGATACGCAGTATTTT	CASSLGPGTSTDTQYF
TRBV2	TRBJ1-6	-	TRBD1	TGTGCCAGCAACAGGGGGATAGGGGGTCGGAGACAAGATAATTCACCCCTCCACTTT	CASNRGIGGRRQDNSPLHF
TRBV5-6	TRBJ1-1	-	TRBD1	TGTGCCAGCAGCTTGCAGGGGGACCCTGAAGCTTTCTTT	CASSLQGDPEAFF
TRBV29-1	TRBJ2-3	-	TRBD2	TGCAGCGCGGGAGGCGGGGCAGATACGCAGTATTTT	CSAGGGADTQYF
TRBV7-9	TRBJ2-7	-	-	TGTGCCAGCAGTATCAAGGGGTACGAGCAGTACTTC	CASSIKGYEQYF
TRBV7-2	TRBJ2-1	-	-	TGTGCCAGCAGCTTAGGTAGCTACCCCGCCCGCGATGAGCAGTTCTTC	CASSLGSYPARDEQFF
TRBV11-2	TRBJ2-5	-	-	TGTGCCAGCAGCTTATATAGAAACCAAGAGACCCAGTACTTC	CASSLYRNQETQYF
TRBV28	TRBJ2-3	-	TRBD2	TGTGCCAGCAGGGCGGGGGGGCGGACAGATACGCAGTATTTT	CASRAGGRTDTQYF
TRBV13	TRBJ2-5	once	-	TGTGCCAGCAGCTCTTGGCCCCGGGGAGAGACCCAGTACTTC	CASSSWPRGETQYF
TRBV28	TRBJ2-2	-	-	TGTGCCAGCAGCATCACCACCGGGGAGCTGTTTTTT	CASSITTGELFF
TRBV10-3	TRBJ1-5	few	-	TGTGCCATACAGCTTGGAGACGGACAGCCCCAGCATTTT	CAIQLGDGQPQHF
TRBV9	TRBJ1-5	many	-	TGTGCCAGCAGCGTCGGAAGCAATCAGCCCCAGCATTTT	CASSVGSNQPQHF
TRBV19	TRBJ2-3	-	-	TGTGCCAGTAACCCGAGGATGGAGGGGGGCACAGATACGCAGTATTTT	CASNPRMEGGTDTQYF
TRBV19	TRBJ2-4	-	-	TGTGCCAGTAATACACAGGGCACAAACATTCAGTACTTC	CASNTQGTNIQYF
TRBV19	TRBJ2-4	-	-	TGTGCCAGTAGTATTGGGGGTTCCAAAAACATTCAGTACTTC	CASSIGGSKNIQYF
TRBV7-2	TRBJ2-3	once	TRBD2	TGTGCCAGCAGCTCCGGGACTAGCGGGGGGACAGATACGCAGTATTTT	CASSSGTSGGTDTQYF
TRBV7-3	TRBJ1-3	-	-	TGTGCCAGCAGCGTAAGCGGGGGCTTCTCTGGAAACACCATATATTTT	CASSVSGGFSGNTIYF
TRBV25-1	TRBJ1-6	-	-	TGTGCCAGCAGTGATCTCGGGGGCTCCTATAATTCACCCCTCCACTTT	CASSDLGGSYNSPLHF
TRBV11-2	TRBJ2-3	-	TRBD1	TGTGCCAGCAGCCTAAGGACAGGGGGCGGCACAGATACGCAGTATTTT	CASSLRTGGGTDTQYF
TRBV9	TRBJ2-4	-	-	TGTGCCAGCAGCGTAGTTCTAGCCAAAAACATTCAGTACTTC	CASSVVLAKNIQYF
TRBV2	TRBJ1-2	-	TRBD1	TGTGCCAGCCGGCGTAATCAACAGGGGTACTATGGCTACACCTTC	CASRRNQQGYYGYTF
TRBV5-5	TRBJ1-1	-	-	TGTGCCAGCAAACCGGGCATCTCCATGAACACTGAAGCTTTCTTT	CASKPGISMNTEAFF
TRBV7-2	TRBJ2-1	-	-	TGTGCCAGCAGCTTAGACACCCTTTCCTACAATGAGCAGTTCTTC	CASSLDTLSYNEQFF
TRBV5-4	TRBJ2-7	-	-	TGTGCCAGCAGCTTACAGGGGGGGAGCTCCTACGAGCAGTACTTC	CASSLQGGSSYEQYF
TRBV6-5	TRBJ2-2	once	-	TGTGCCAGCAGCAGACAGGCGTCCGGGGAGCTGTTTTTT	CASSRQASGELFF